Each of the 23 T cell receptor beta chains below was sequenced from the same sample in a study of T cells in Graves' hyperthyroidism and ophthalmopathy. RNA transcripts provided the source from which TCR beta CDR3 regions were amplified. HTBI primers were the set used in a first-round RT-PCR of the TCR CDR3. In TCRdb, the multiplex PCR reads were re-called with MiXCR into one record per CDR3 protein. The table has roughly 700,000 distinct CDR3 sequences, 35% seen once. Sequenced input: blood. The receptors were sampled from a woman aged 40 to 55 with Graves' hyperthyroidism.

Concerning this clonotype itself: One end of the junction varies from germline; a read error may be responsible. The chain uses TRBV20-1 and TRBJ1-1, with D perhaps matching TRBD1 (5 bases). CDR1 and CDR2 (germline): DFQATT, SNEGSKA (reference sequence). This CDR3 is 14 amino acids long. DNA for the CDR3: TGCAGTGCTAGAGACCTTCAGGGTAGGACTGCAGCTTTCTTT. This encodes CSARDLQGRTAAFF.

The CDR3 loop is CASSPDGLAGEQYF. The CDR3 region has the DNA TGCGCCAGCAGCCCTGACGGACTAGCGGGCGAGCAGTACTTC. The V and J genes are TRBV4-3 and TRBJ2-7; 11 nucleotides line up with TRBD2. Germline V gene sequence: CDR1 LGHNA, CDR2 YSLEER. V lost 4 bases, J lost 6 bases, and 5 bases stayed unmatched. CDR3 length: 14 residues.

This clonotype was seen at least ten times. The chain couples TRBV7-2 to TRBJ2-5, with 8 bases aligning to TRBD2. V was clipped by 5 bases and J by 4 bases; unmatched bases: 12. Germline CDR1 reads SGHTA; CDR2 reads FQGNSA. The CDR3 consists of 16 residues. The CDR3 sequence: CASSPGGAGVGETQYF. The DNA of the CDR3 is TGTGCCAGCAGCCCAGGTGGAGCGGGAGTGGGAGAGACCCAGTACTTC. The full variable domain, completed using reference TRBV7-2 and TRBJ2-5, is GAGVSQSPSNKVTEKGKDVELRCDPISGHTALYWYRQSLGQGLEFLIYFQGNSAPDKSGLPSDRFSAERTGGSVSTLTIQRTQQEDSAVYLCASSPGGAGVGETQYFGPGTRLLVL.

This clonotype was seen ten or more times. J is TRBJ2-5 and V is TRBV5-1; D gene unclear. V lost 4 bases and J lost 3, with 7 bases in between. The CDR3 length is 12 residues. Germline V gene lookup returns CDR1 SGHRS and CDR2 YFSETQ. The CDR3 nucleotides are TGCGCCAGCAGCCTCCACAAAGAGACCCAGTACTTC. It is translated as CASSLHKETQYF.

The J gene is TRBJ2-2, the V gene TRBV29-1, with D perhaps TRBD1 (6 bases). CDR3 length: 12 amino acids. The V and J ends lost 6 bases and 8 bases respectively, with 13 bases between them. Germline V lookup: CDR1 SQVTM, CDR2 ANQGSEA. The CDR3 reads CSVSQGTGELFF. The CDR3 region has the DNA TGCAGCGTCTCTCAAGGGACAGGGGAGCTGTTTTTT.

There are a few counts of this clonotype. The V and J genes are TRBV28 and TRBJ1-2; unclear D gene. Looked up from germline, CDR1 is MDHEN and CDR2 is SYDVKM. The CDR3 is made up of 11 amino acids. V dropped 2 bases and J dropped 8 bases, with 6 bases sitting between them. Written as DNA, the CDR3 is TGTGCCAGCAGTTTAGGGTTCGGCTACACCTTC. It is translated as CASSLGFGYTF.

Many counts were recorded for this clonotype. V usage is TRBV20-1 and J usage is TRBJ1-3; D gene ambiguous. Germline CDR1 and CDR2: DFQATT and SNEGSKA (reference sequence). Trimming cost V 2 bases and J 0 bases, with 11 bases left between them. There are 15 residues in the CDR3. The CDR3 spells CSARSQFSSGNTIYF. The CDR3 region has the DNA TGCAGTGCTAGATCACAATTCTCCTCTGGAAACACCATATATTTT.

This chain uses TRBV7-9 with TRBJ2-1; D is uncertain. The CDR3 runs to 14 residues. V was pared by 2 bases and J by 8 bases, with 13 bases between. Germline loops: CDR1 SEHNR, CDR2 FQNEAQ (reference sequence). CDR3 DNA: TGTGCCAGCAGCTTAAGCTCCCCTGGCCATGAGCAGTTCTTC. Amino acids: CASSLSSPGHEQFF.

As DNA, the CDR3 is TGTGCCAGCAGTTTCGACGTAGCGGGAGACAAAGAGACCCAGTACTTC. Amino acids: CASSFDVAGDKETQYF. The rearrangement joins TRBV6-1 to TRBJ2-5, with 9 bases that match TRBD2. Germline CDR1 MNHNS, CDR2 SASEGT. V dropped 5 bases and J dropped 3; count of bases not matched to a gene: 10. The CDR3 consists of 16 residues.

This clonotype was observed many times. The V gene is TRBV19, the J gene TRBJ2-6; D gene ambiguous. The ends were cut back, 8 bases at V and 0 bases at J, with 8 bases in the middle. There are 14 residues in the CDR3. The germline gives CDR1 LNHDA, CDR2 SQIVND (reference sequence). As DNA, the CDR3 is TGTGCCAGTTCACATGTCTCTGGGGCCAACGTCCTGACTTTC. Its protein product is CASSHVSGANVLTF.

The CDR3 reads CASSLGVGGQYF. CDR3 nucleotides: TGTGCCAGCAGCTTAGGGGTTGGTGGGCAGTACTTC. The rearrangement joins TRBV7-3 to TRBJ2-7, with unresolved D. The CDR3 length is 12 residues. Germline CDR1 and CDR2: SGHTA and FQGTGA. Trimming took 2 bases from V and 9 from J, leaving 11 bases between them.

The chain couples TRBV29-1 to TRBJ2-3; a weak D match, TRBD1 (6 bases). Germline CDR1 and CDR2: SQVTM and ANQGSEA. Deletions cut 3 bases from V and 4 bases from J, with 17 bases between. CDR3 size: 15 residues. This CDR3 reads CSVDSAGVISDTQYF. The DNA of the CDR3 is TGCAGCGTTGATAGTGCAGGGGTAATATCAGATACGCAGTATTTT.

This clonotype was seen many times. The chain combines TRBV12-3 or TRBV12-4 with TRBJ2-7; 8 nucleotides agree with TRBD2. The length of the CDR3 is 15 residues. The junction had 3 bases not matched to a gene; V was cut back by 2 bases and J by 0 bases. CDR3 sequence: CASSLQRGNSYEQYF. CDR3 coding DNA: TGTGCCAGCAGTTTACAGCGGGGGAACTCCTACGAGCAGTACTTC.

At least ten counts were recorded for this clonotype. V and J are TRBV29-1 and TRBJ1-3, with 7 bases lining up with TRBD1. This CDR3 region has 13 residues. The junction had 7 bases not matched to a gene; V was cut back by 7 bases and J by 4 bases. The germline V gene encodes CDR1 SQVTM and CDR2 ANQGSEA. CDR3 sequence (DNA): TGCAGCGGAACAACAGGGGCCGGAAACACCATATATTTT. It yields the protein CSGTTGAGNTIYF. The full variable domain, rest sourced from reference TRBV29-1 and TRBJ1-3, is SAVISQKPSRDICQRGTSLTIQCQVDSQVTMMFWYRQQPGQSLTLIATANQGSEATYESGFVIDKFPISRPNLTFSTLTVSNMSPEDSSIYLCSGTTGAGNTIYFGEGSWLTVV.

This clonotype was seen ten or more times. The chain links TRBV24-1 to TRBJ1-2, with no clear D. CDR3 size: 12 residues. V was shortened by 11 bases and J by 2 bases, with 11 bases between the two germline ends. From germline, CDR1 is KGHDR and CDR2 SFDVKD. The CDR3 loop is CAIQPPNYGYTF. CDR3 nucleotide sequence: TGTGCCATCCAACCGCCAAACTATGGCTACACCTTC.

This clonotype has a count of ten or more. The V gene is TRBV2, the J gene TRBJ1-2; no reliable D call. The CDR3 loop spans 11 amino acids. The V gene lost 6 bases and the J gene lost 6 bases, with 8 bases spanning the gap. From germline, CDR1 is SNHLY and CDR2 FYNNEI. CDR3: CASRESHGYTF. Written as DNA, the CDR3 is TGTGCCAGCAGGGAATCGCATGGCTACACCTTC. Full variable domain (missing parts from reference TRBV2 and TRBJ1-2): EPEVTQTPSHQVTQMGQEVILRCVPISNHLYFYWYRQILGQKVEFLVSFYNNEISEKSEIFDDQFSVERPDGSNFTLKIRSTKLEDSAMYFCASRESHGYTFGSGTRLTVV.

In its sample, this clonotype was seen a few times. This chain connects TRBV19 to TRBJ1-5; no firm D call. Germline CDR1 LNHDA, CDR2 SQIVND (reference sequence). The CDR3 sequence is 16 residues long. With 3 bases removed from V and 6 bases from J, the gap between germline ends came to 18 bases. In DNA form, the CDR3 reads TGTGCCAGTAGTATCGGTGCGTCTTCTATGAGTCAGCCCCAGCATTTT. This codes for CASSIGASSMSQPQHF.

This clonotype appeared a few times. This chain connects TRBV7-2 to TRBJ2-3; the D gene is possibly TRBD2 (5 bases). V was clipped by 5 bases and J by 10 bases, with 13 bases between them. Germline lookup yields CDR1 SGHTA and CDR2 FQGNSA. The CDR3 length is 12 residues. The CDR3 loop is CASSPLAIPQYF. CDR3 bases: TGTGCCAGCAGCCCTTTAGCGATACCGCAGTATTTT.

The V call is TRBV7-8, the J call TRBJ2-6; tentatively, D is TRBD1 (6 bases). V lost 5 bases to trimming and J lost 2 bases, with 13 bases between them. CDR3 size: 16 residues. From germline, CDR1 is SGHVS and CDR2 FQNEAQ. The CDR3 sequence is CASSPQQGAGANVLTF. The CDR3, as DNA: TGTGCCAGCAGCCCCCAACAGGGAGCTGGGGCCAACGTCCTGACTTTC.

A few counts support this clonotype. The rearrangement links TRBV11-2 to TRBJ1-2, with TRBD1 identical over 9 bases. CDR3 length: 15 residues. Germline CDR1 is SGHAT and CDR2 is FQNNGV. V shed 6 bases and J 4 bases; nucleotides not matched to a gene: 9. CDR3 sequence reads: CASSPNGQGFYGYTF. CDR3 DNA: TGTGCCAGCAGTCCTAATGGACAGGGGTTCTATGGCTACACCTTC.

The chain employs TRBV7-6 and TRBJ1-5; TRBD1 is a possible D gene (6 bases). The CDR3 loop spans 17 amino acids. Trimming left V 1 base short and J 7 bases short, with 20 bases between. Germline V lookup: CDR1 SGHVS, CDR2 FNYEAQ. In DNA, the CDR3 is TGTGCCAGCAGCTTAGTGGGAGGGGGGGGTGCAGGGCAGCCCCAGCATTTT. It specifies CASSLVGGGGAGQPQHF.

This clonotype was detected only a few times. The chain is built from TRBV4-2 and TRBJ1-1, with 7 bases fitting TRBD1. This CDR3 comprises 15 residues. Per germline, CDR1 LGHNA and CDR2 YNFKEQ. V dropped 4 bases and J dropped 1; count of bases not matched to a gene: 6. Here the CDR3 reads CASSPMTGPNTEAFF. The CDR3 DNA reads as TGTGCCAGCAGCCCAATGACAGGGCCGAACACTGAAGCTTTCTTT.

The chain recombines TRBV2 with TRBJ1-2, with TRBD1 matching over 11 bases. V shed 6 bases, J shed 12 bases, and the junction held 6 bases outside the gene matches. The V gene's germline CDR1 is SNHLY and CDR2 FYNNEI. The CDR3 totals 12 residues. The CDR3 reads CASSQWTGGHTF. CDR3 nucleotide sequence: TGTGCCAGCAGCCAGTGGACAGGGGGCCACACCTTC.